These 18 T cell receptor beta chains originate from one sample sequenced in a study of blood T cell repertoires in COVID-19. The assay was immunoSEQ multiplex PCR, and TCRdb's table has in-frame clones only and misses some. The sample includes 230,000 or so clones, roughly 80% seen only once; the top ten take 6.5% to 9.5%. The sequenced sample was peripheral blood. These receptors all come from a woman older than 75 with COVID-19, enrolled during active disease.

The V gene is TRBV11-2, the J gene TRBJ2-3; 9 bases map to TRBD1. The V and J ends lost 4 bases and 3 bases, in that order; junction bases with no gene match: 8. This CDR3 has 16 residues. Per the germline V gene, CDR1 is SGHAT and CDR2 is FQNNGV. CDR3 residues: CASSSSLDRGTDTQYF. The DNA for the CDR3 is TGTGCCAGCAGCTCGTCCCTGGACAGGGGAACAGATACGCAGTATTTT.

The chain uses TRBV5-5 and TRBJ2-5; 7 bases fit TRBD1. The ends lost 0 bases at V and 5 bases at J; junction bases unmatched: 13. The CDR3 is made up of 17 amino acids. Germline loops: CDR1 SGHKS, CDR2 YYEKEE (reference sequence). CDR3 DNA sequence: TGTGCCAGCAGCTTGGTAACACAGGGGAAAGGCCTGGAGACCCAGTACTTC. The encoded protein is CASSLVTQGKGLETQYF.

V usage is TRBV11-2 and J usage is TRBJ1-1, with 7 bases matching TRBD1. V lost 1 base to trimming and J lost 10 bases; unmatched junction nucleotides: 9. The CDR3 totals 14 residues. Per germline, CDR1 SGHAT and CDR2 FQNNGV. The CDR3 bases are TGTGCCAGCAGCTTAGCCCGACAGGGTGTCGGAGCTTTCTTT. Translation: CASSLARQGVGAFF.

The J gene is TRBJ2-5, the V gene TRBV18; perhaps TRBD1 as D (7 bases). The CDR3 contains 13 residues. V shed 5 bases and J shed 4 bases, with 11 bases lying between them. CDR1 is KGHSH and CDR2 is LQKENI in the germline V gene. CDR3 region: CASSAQGGETQYF. CDR3 DNA sequence: TGTGCCAGCTCAGCCCAGGGGGGAGAGACCCAGTACTTC. The full variable domain, with the rest looked up from reference TRBV18 and TRBJ2-5, is NAGVMQNPRHLVRRRGQEARLRCSPMKGHSHVYWYRQLPEEGLKFMVYLQKENIIDESGMPKERFSAEFPKEGPSILRIQQVVRGDSAAYFCASSAQGGETQYFGPGTRLLVL.

The chain uses TRBV9 and TRBJ1-2; 7 bases align to TRBD1. Per germline, CDR1 SGDLS and CDR2 YYNGEE. The CDR3 is 12 amino acids. Germline trimming cut 4 bases from V and 13 bases from J; bases unmatched to any gene: 10. CDR3 region: CASSQRQGQVTF. The CDR3, as DNA: TGTGCCAGCAGCCAAAGACAGGGTCAGGTCACCTTC. The whole variable domain, filled in from reference TRBV9 and TRBJ1-2, reads DSGVTQTPKHLITATGQRVTLRCSPRSGDLSVYWYQQSLDQGLQFLIQYYNGEERAKGNILERFSAQQFPDLHSELNLSSLELGDSALYFCASSQRQGQVTFGSGTRLTVV.

V usage is TRBV15 and J usage is TRBJ2-7; D not resolved. This CDR3 contains 13 residues. CDR1 and CDR2 (germline): LNHNV, YYDKDF (reference sequence). The V end was cut by 0 bases, the J end by 4 bases, with 7 bases between. CDR3 nucleotides: TGTGCCACCAGCAGAGACGCGAATTACGAGCAGTACTTC. This codes for CATSRDANYEQYF.

The genes are TRBV28 and TRBJ1-4; 9 nucleotides match TRBD1. The V gene end was trimmed by 4 bases and the J gene end by 7 bases; junction bases not matched to a gene: 10. The V gene's germline CDR1 is MDHEN and CDR2 SYDVKM. This CDR3 is 16 amino acids long. CDR3: CASSSPRGQGSEKLFF. The CDR3 DNA reads TGTGCCAGCAGTTCCCCAAGGGGACAGGGTAGTGAAAAACTGTTTTTT.

The genes are TRBV7-2 and TRBJ2-2; 7 bases map to TRBD1. CDR1 SGHTA and CDR2 FQGNSA come from the germline V gene. The CDR3 totals 12 residues. The V and J ends lost 5 bases and 13 bases, in that order; junction bases with no gene match: 7. The CDR3 DNA reads TGTGCCAGCAGCCCGAGACAGGGCGTGCTGTTTTTT. Protein: CASSPRQGVLFF.

The rearrangement links TRBV2 to TRBJ1-2, with a weak D call TRBD1 (5 bases). There are 15 residues in the CDR3. Germline V gene sequence: CDR1 SNHLY, CDR2 FYNNEI. Deletions cut 0 bases from V and 6 bases from J, with 14 bases between. CDR3 amino acids: CASSEATGQGNGYTF. Written as DNA, the CDR3 is TGTGCCAGCAGTGAAGCCACTGGGCAGGGAAATGGCTACACCTTC.

This clone was recorded a few times. V usage is TRBV28 and J usage is TRBJ1-5, with 7 bases aligning to TRBD1. The CDR3 length is 13 residues. Trimming at V came to 6 bases and at J to 7 bases, leaving 6 bases not matched to a gene. Per germline, CDR1 MDHEN and CDR2 SYDVKM. The CDR3 protein is CASRGQKDQPQHF. As DNA, the CDR3 is TGTGCCAGCAGGGGACAGAAAGACCAGCCCCAGCATTTT. Using reference TRBV28 and TRBJ1-5 for the parts outside the CDR3, the full variable domain is DVKVTQSSRYLVKRTGEKVFLECVQDMDHENMFWYRQDPGLGLRLIYFSYDVKMKEKGDIPEGYSVSREKKERFSLILESASTNQTSMYLCASRGQKDQPQHFGDGTRLSIL.

The chain is built from TRBV5-1 and TRBJ2-2; D remains unclear. This CDR3 region has 11 residues. V was pared by 4 bases and J by 6 bases, with 4 bases between. Germline CDR1 is SGHRS and CDR2 is YFSETQ. CDR3 in amino acids: CASSQSGELFF. The CDR3 nucleotides read TGCGCCAGCAGCCAGTCCGGGGAGCTGTTTTTT.

CDR3 sequence (DNA): TGTGCCAGCAGCGCCCGGGACTTCTACGAGCAGTACTTC. It translates to CASSARDFYEQYF. The V call is TRBV2, the J call TRBJ2-7, with D possibly matching TRBD2 (6 bases). The germline CDR1 and CDR2 sequences are SNHLY and FYNNEI. V was clipped by 6 bases and J by 3 bases, with 12 bases between them. The CDR3 sequence is 13 residues long.

CDR3 region: CASSVDAYGYTF. Written as DNA, the CDR3 is TGTGCCAGCAGCGTAGACGCGTATGGCTACACCTTC. The chain links TRBV9 to TRBJ1-2; no firm D call. This CDR3 comprises 12 residues. V was trimmed by 0 bases and J by 5 bases, leaving 5 bases between them. CDR1 is SGDLS and CDR2 is YYNGEE in the germline V gene. The whole variable domain, remainder taken from reference TRBV9 and TRBJ1-2, is DSGVTQTPKHLITATGQRVTLRCSPRSGDLSVYWYQQSLDQGLQFLIQYYNGEERAKGNILERFSAQQFPDLHSELNLSSLELGDSALYFCASSVDAYGYTFGSGTRLTVV.

The chain carries TRBV3-1 (or the pseudogene TRBV3-2) and TRBJ1-2, with no clear D. V lost 1 base and J lost 5, with 14 bases in between. This CDR3 is 15 amino acids long. Germline V gives CDR1 LGHDT, CDR2 YNNKEL (reference sequence). The CDR3: CASSQVGTDSYGYTF. CDR3 nucleotide sequence: TGTGCCAGCAGCCAAGTTGGCACCGATTCTTATGGCTACACCTTC.

Only a few counts were recorded for this clone. The chain employs TRBV30 and TRBJ1-1; 8 positions agree with TRBD1. This CDR3 is built from 13 residues. J lost 3 bases, V lost 7 bases, and 7 bases had no gene match. In germline, CDR1 is GTSNPN, CDR2 SVGIG (reference sequence). The CDR3 sequence is CALTGALHTEAFF. The CDR3 coding sequence is TGTGCCTTGACAGGGGCGCTACACACTGAAGCTTTCTTT. Full variable domain (outside the CDR3, taken from reference TRBV30 and TRBJ1-1): SQTIHQWPATLVQPVGSPLSLECTVEGTSNPNLYWYRQAAGRGLQLLFYSVGIGQISSEVPQNLSASRPQDRQFILSSKKLLLSDSGFYLCALTGALHTEAFFGQGTRLTVV.

This clone has a handful of counts. V usage is TRBV11-2 and J usage is TRBJ1-4; 8 bases map to TRBD1. Germline CDR1 is SGHAT and CDR2 is FQNNGV. The CDR3 runs 14 residues. V dropped 6 bases and J dropped 10; count of bases not matched to a gene: 10. CDR3 nucleotide sequence: TGTGCCAGCAGTCCAGACAGGGGAAGGGGAAAACTGTTTTTT. Protein: CASSPDRGRGKLFF.

This rearrangement joins TRBV6-4 to TRBJ1-6, with TRBD1 matching over 7 bases. Germline trimming cut 8 bases from V and 5 bases from J; bases unmatched to any gene: 6. Germline V gives CDR1 MRHNA, CDR2 SNTAGT. The CDR3 is 14 residues long. The CDR3 sequence is CASRKTGNNSPLHF. DNA of the CDR3: TGTGCCAGCCGCAAGACAGGGAATAATTCACCCCTCCACTTT.

This rearrangement joins TRBV30 to TRBJ1-4, with 9 bases lining up with TRBD1. Germline-derived CDR1 and CDR2 are GTSNPN and SVGIG (reference sequence). V dropped 2 bases and J dropped 5; count of bases not matched to a gene: 3. The CDR3 is 14 amino acids. CDR3 in amino acids: CAWSRGQGNEKLFF. The CDR3 coding sequence is TGTGCCTGGAGTAGGGGACAGGGAAATGAAAAACTGTTTTTT. Full variable domain (outside the CDR3, taken from reference TRBV30 and TRBJ1-4): SQTIHQWPATLVQPVGSPLSLECTVEGTSNPNLYWYRQAAGRGLQLLFYSVGIGQISSEVPQNLSASRPQDRQFILSSKKLLLSDSGFYLCAWSRGQGNEKLFFGSGTQLSVL.